The clone carrying this T cell receptor (beta chain) was counted at least ten times. The antigen is undetermined. This entry belongs to a study of identical twins. General study points: There is a chance that invariant MAIT and iNKT cells partially muddied zero-insertion analyses. Out-of-frame beta sequences exhibited a weaker degree of excess twin sharing.

TCRdb reprocessed the 5' RACE reads with MiXCR, giving one entry per CDR3 protein. The sample has hundreds of thousands of distinct CDR3 sequences; around 6.9% are singletons. V trimming: 6 bases; J trimming: 8 bases; junction bases outside the gene matches: 9. This CDR3 contains 14 residues. Another study also made use of these data, one on yellow fever vaccine responses in identical twins. Per that study: Among the twins, the vaccine T cell response reportedly seemed partly convergent and partly personalized.

Material: memory (CD45RO+) T cells sorted from blood. The source is a woman under 30 in good health. This chain uses TRBV12-3 or TRBV12-4 with TRBJ2-7, with 11 bases that match TRBD2. CDR3 sequence reads: CASSIGGLAEKQYF. CDR3 nucleotide sequence: TGTGCCAGCAGCATAGGGGGACTAGCGGAAAAGCAGTACTTC.